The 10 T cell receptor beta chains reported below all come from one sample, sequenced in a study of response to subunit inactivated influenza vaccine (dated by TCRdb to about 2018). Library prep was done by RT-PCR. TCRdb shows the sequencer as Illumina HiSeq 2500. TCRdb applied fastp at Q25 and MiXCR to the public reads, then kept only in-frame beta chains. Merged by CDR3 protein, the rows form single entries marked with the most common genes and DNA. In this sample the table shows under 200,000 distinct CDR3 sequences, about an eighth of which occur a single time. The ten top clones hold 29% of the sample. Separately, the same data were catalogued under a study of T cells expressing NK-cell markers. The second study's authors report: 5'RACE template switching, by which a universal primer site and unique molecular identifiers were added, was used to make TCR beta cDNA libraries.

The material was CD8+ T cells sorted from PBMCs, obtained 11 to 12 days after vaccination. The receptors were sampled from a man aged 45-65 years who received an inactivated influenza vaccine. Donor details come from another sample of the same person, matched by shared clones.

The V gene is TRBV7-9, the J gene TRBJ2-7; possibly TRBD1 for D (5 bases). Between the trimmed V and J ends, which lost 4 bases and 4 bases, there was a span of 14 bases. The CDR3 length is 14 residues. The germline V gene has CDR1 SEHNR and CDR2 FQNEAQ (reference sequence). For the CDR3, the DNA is TGTGCCAGCAGCTCCCCCCAGACAGTGTACGAGCAGTACTTC. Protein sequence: CASSSPQTVYEQYF. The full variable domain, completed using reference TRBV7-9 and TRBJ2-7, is DTGVSQNPRHKITKRGQNVTFRCDPISEHNRLYWYRQTLGQGPEFLTYFQNEAQLEKSRLLSDRFSAERPKGSFSTLEIQRTEQGDSAMYLCASSSPQTVYEQYFGPGTRLTVT.

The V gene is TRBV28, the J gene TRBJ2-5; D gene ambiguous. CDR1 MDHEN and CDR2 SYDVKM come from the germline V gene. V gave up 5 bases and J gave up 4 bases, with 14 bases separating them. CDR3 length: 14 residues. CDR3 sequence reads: CASSARPNLETQYF. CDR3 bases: TGTGCCAGCAGTGCTCGCCCTAACCTAGAGACCCAGTACTTC.

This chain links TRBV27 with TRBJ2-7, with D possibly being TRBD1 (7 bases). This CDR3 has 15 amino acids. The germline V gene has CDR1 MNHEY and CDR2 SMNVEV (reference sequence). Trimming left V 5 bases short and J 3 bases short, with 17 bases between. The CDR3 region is CASSTQGDSFYEQYF. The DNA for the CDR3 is TGTGCCAGCAGTACCCAGGGGGACTCCTTCTACGAGCAGTACTTC.

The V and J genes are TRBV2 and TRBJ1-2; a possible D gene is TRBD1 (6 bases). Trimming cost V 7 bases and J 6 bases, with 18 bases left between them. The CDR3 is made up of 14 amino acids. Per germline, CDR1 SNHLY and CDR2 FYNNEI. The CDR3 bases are TGTGCCAGCAACCCCGGACAGTCAGGGGATGGCTACACCTTC. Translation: CASNPGQSGDGYTF.

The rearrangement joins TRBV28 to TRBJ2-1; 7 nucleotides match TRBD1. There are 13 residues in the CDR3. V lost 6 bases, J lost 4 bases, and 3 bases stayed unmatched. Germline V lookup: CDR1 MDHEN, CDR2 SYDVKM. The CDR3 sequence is CASSWGQYNEQFF. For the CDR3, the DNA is TGTGCCAGCAGCTGGGGACAGTACAATGAGCAGTTCTTC.

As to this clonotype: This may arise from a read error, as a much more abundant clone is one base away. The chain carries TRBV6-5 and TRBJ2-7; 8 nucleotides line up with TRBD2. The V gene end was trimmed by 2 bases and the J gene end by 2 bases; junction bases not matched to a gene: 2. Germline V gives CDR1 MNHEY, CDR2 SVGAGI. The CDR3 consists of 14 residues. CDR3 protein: CASSYGGRTYEQYF. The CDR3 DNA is TGTGCCAGCAGTTACGGCGGGAGGACCTACGAGCAGTACTTC.

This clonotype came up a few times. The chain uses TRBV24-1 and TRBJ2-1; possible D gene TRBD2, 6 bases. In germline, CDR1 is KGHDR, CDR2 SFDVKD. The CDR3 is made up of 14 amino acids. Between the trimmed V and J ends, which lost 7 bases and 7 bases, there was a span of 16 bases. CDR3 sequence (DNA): TGTGCCACCAGCCGCGGGACTCTTCTTAATGAGCAGTTCTTC. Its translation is CATSRGTLLNEQFF.

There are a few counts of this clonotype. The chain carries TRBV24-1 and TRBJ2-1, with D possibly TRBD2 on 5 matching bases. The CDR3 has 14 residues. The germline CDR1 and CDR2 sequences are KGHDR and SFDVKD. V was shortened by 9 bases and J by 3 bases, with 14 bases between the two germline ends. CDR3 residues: CATAKVAGYNEQFF. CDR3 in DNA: TGTGCCACCGCAAAGGTTGCGGGCTACAATGAGCAGTTCTTC.

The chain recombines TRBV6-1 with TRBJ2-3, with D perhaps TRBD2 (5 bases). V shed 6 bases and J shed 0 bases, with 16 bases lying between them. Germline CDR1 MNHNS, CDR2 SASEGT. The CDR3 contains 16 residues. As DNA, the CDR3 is TGTGCCAGCAGGGGAGTCGGGTCCACTAGCACAGATACGCAGTATTTT. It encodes CASRGVGSTSTDTQYF.

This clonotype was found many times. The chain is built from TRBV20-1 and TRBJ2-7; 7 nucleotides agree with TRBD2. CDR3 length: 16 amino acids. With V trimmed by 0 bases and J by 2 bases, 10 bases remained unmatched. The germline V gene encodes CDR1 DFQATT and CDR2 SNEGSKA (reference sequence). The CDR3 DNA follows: TGCAGTGCTAGAGAATTATCGCTAGCGGAGACCTACGAGCAGTACTTC. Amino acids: CSARELSLAETYEQYF.